This entry lists 30 T cell receptor beta chains sequenced from one sample in a study of glioma-infiltrating T cells. TCR alpha and beta CDR3 regions were amplified from RNA using iRepertoire nested multiplex PCR. TCRdb processed the multiplex PCR reads anew with MiXCR; each CDR3 protein has one entry. The sample records some 190,000 distinct CDR3 sequences, 32% being singletons. Specimen: glioma tissue, nonneoplastic brain tissue, or PBMCs (not recorded which). These receptors were obtained from a human donor with low-grade glioma or glioblastoma, undergoing nonglioma brain surgery, or in good health (not recorded which).

This clonotype appeared many times. The chain uses TRBV27 and TRBJ2-1; D call uncertain. The CDR3 is made up of 11 amino acids. Trimming pared 7 bases from V and 11 bases from J, leaving 12 bases between. Germline V gives CDR1 MNHEY, CDR2 SMNVEV (reference sequence). The CDR3 nucleotides read TGTGCCAGCAATCCGGACCCGCAGCAGTTCTTC. Its protein is CASNPDPQQFF.

To note about this clonotype: A much bigger clone sits one base away, suggesting this may be a read error. Because it lacks the conserved phenylalanine or tryptophan at the end, this CDR3 is likely a read error. The chain combines TRBV19 with TRBJ1-5; weak D call: TRBD1 (6 bases). The CDR3 has 13 amino acids. Deletions cut 4 bases from V and 7 bases from J, with 11 bases between. CDR1 is LNHDA, CDR2 SQIVND, per germline (reference sequence). The CDR3, as DNA: TGTGCCAGTAGTACCTACAGGGACCAGCCCCAGCATCTT. Protein sequence: CASSTYRDQPQHL.

This clonotype showed up many times. The V gene is TRBV15, the J gene TRBJ1-5; 10 nucleotides match TRBD1. The germline V gene has CDR1 LNHNV and CDR2 YYDKDF (reference sequence). Trimming took 1 base from V and 4 from J; bases not matched to a gene: 1. The CDR3 runs 15 residues. CDR3: CATSRVGQGNQPQHF. The CDR3 DNA is TGTGCCACCAGCAGAGTGGGACAGGGGAATCAGCCCCAGCATTTT.

This clonotype came up many times. The rearrangement joins TRBV2 to TRBJ2-2; D may correspond to TRBD1 or TRBD2 (5 bases each). The germline CDR1 and CDR2 sequences are SNHLY and FYNNEI. CDR3 length: 16 residues. With 2 bases removed from V and 0 bases from J, the gap between germline ends came to 10 bases. The CDR3 protein is CASSELGTANTGELFF. The DNA of the CDR3 is TGTGCCAGCAGTGAACTCGGGACCGCGAACACCGGGGAGCTGTTTTTT.

The genes are TRBV19 and TRBJ2-7; 8 bases fit TRBD1. Germline CDR1 LNHDA, CDR2 SQIVND (reference sequence). V dropped 5 bases and J dropped 5; count of bases not matched to a gene: 11. The CDR3 has 15 amino acids. The CDR3 sequence: CASSAWGRGQDEQYF. CDR3 DNA sequence: TGTGCCAGTAGTGCCTGGGGCAGGGGGCAAGACGAGCAGTACTTC.

The sample holds many counts of this clonotype. The chain employs TRBV7-9 and TRBJ2-3, with 12 bases matching TRBD2. Trimming cost V 5 bases and J 3 bases; bases outside gene matches: 3. CDR1 is SEHNR, CDR2 FQNEAQ, per germline (reference sequence). CDR3 size: 15 residues. CDR3 in DNA: TGTGCCAGCAGCCCGGGGACTAGCGGGACAGATACGCAGTATTTT. Translated: CASSPGTSGTDTQYF.

This clonotype was recorded at least ten times. J is TRBJ2-2 and V is TRBV5-4; D uncertain. Germline CDR1 reads SGHNT; CDR2 reads YYREEE (reference sequence). Trimming took 3 bases from V and 5 from J, leaving 11 bases between them. The CDR3 has 14 amino acids. Written as DNA, the CDR3 is TGTGCCAGCAGCTCGTGGGCGTTTACCGGGGAGCTGTTTTTT. Residues: CASSSWAFTGELFF.

This clonotype was recorded many times. The V gene is TRBV24-1, the J gene TRBJ2-3, with TRBD1 matching over 12 bases. The V gene end was trimmed by 10 bases and the J gene end by 6 bases; junction bases not matched to a gene: 7. The CDR3 has 14 amino acids. The V gene's germline CDR1 is KGHDR and CDR2 SFDVKD. The CDR3 reads CATSAGTGGDTQYF. DNA of the CDR3: TGTGCCACGTCGGCCGGGACAGGGGGCGATACGCAGTATTTT.

This clonotype was counted ten times or more. The chain combines TRBV7-2 with TRBJ2-7; D is possibly TRBD1 or TRBD2 (6 bases each). CDR3 length: 15 residues. V lost 2 bases and J lost 6, with 17 bases in between. Germline-derived CDR1 and CDR2 are SGHTA and FQGNSA. CDR3: CASSLNARRGAEQYF. The CDR3 coding sequence is TGTGCCAGCAGCTTAAATGCTCGGAGGGGGGCCGAGCAGTACTTC.

DNA of the CDR3: TGTGCCAGCAGCCGTCGACAGGGTTACCGCTACGAGCAGTACTTC. Amino acid sequence: CASSRRQGYRYEQYF. The rearrangement links TRBV7-8 to TRBJ2-7; TRBD1 matches 7 bases. This CDR3 region has 15 residues. Trimming took 5 bases from V and 3 from J; bases not matched to a gene: 10. CDR1 is SGHVS and CDR2 is FQNEAQ in the germline V gene.

This clonotype has only a few counts. The CDR3 sequence is CASSETGGWAGELFF. The DNA of the CDR3 is TGTGCCAGCAGTGAGACAGGGGGTTGGGCCGGGGAGCTGTTTTTT. The J gene is TRBJ2-2, the V gene TRBV2, with TRBD1 matching 9 bases. The CDR3 has 15 amino acids. The V and J ends lost 3 bases and 6 bases, in that order; junction bases with no gene match: 5. CDR1 and CDR2 from the germline V gene are SNHLY and FYNNEI.

The chain employs TRBV18 and TRBJ2-1; D is possibly TRBD2 (5 bases). The CDR3 loop spans 16 amino acids. The V end lost 6 bases, the J end lost 8 bases, and 23 bases lay between the germline ends. The V gene's germline CDR1 is KGHSH and CDR2 LQKENI. The CDR3 loop reads CASSWTGLRTSYEQFF. The CDR3 DNA is TGTGCCAGCTCCTGGACCGGACTCAGAACCTCCTATGAGCAGTTCTTC.

This sequence joins TRBV19 and TRBJ2-7; tentatively, D is TRBD1 or TRBD2 (5 bases each). The length of the CDR3 is 15 residues. Germline CDR1 LNHDA, CDR2 SQIVND (reference sequence). Trimming removed 4 bases from V and 2 bases from J, with 15 bases in between. The CDR3 nucleotides read TGTGCCAGTAGTACAATCGGGACGCAAACCTACGAGCAGTACTTC. Its translation: CASSTIGTQTYEQYF.

This clonotype appeared many times. The chain carries TRBV4-3 and TRBJ2-1, with 12 bases identical to TRBD2. The CDR3 totals 17 residues. J lost 0 bases, V lost 3 bases, and 3 bases had no gene match. The germline CDR1 and CDR2 sequences are LGHNA and YSLEER. The CDR3 loop is CASSQTSGGSSYNEQFF. CDR3 coding DNA: TGCGCCAGCAGCCAGACTAGCGGGGGTAGCTCCTACAATGAGCAGTTCTTC.

This clonotype was found many times. J is TRBJ1-1 and V is TRBV7-2; 8 bases agree with TRBD1. The CDR3 has 16 residues. CDR1 is SGHTA, CDR2 FQGNSA, per germline. The J segment lost 1 base and the V segment lost 2 bases, leaving 6 bases of the junction unmatched. CDR3 DNA sequence: TGTGCCAGCAGCTTAAGATCAGGGGGCACGAACACTGAAGCTTTCTTT. Its protein is CASSLRSGGTNTEAFF.

This clonotype was seen many times. The gene calls are TRBV4-1 and TRBJ2-7; weak D call: TRBD2 (5 bases). The CDR3 contains 14 residues. V lost 1 base, J lost 4 bases, and 11 bases lay in between. CDR1 and CDR2 (germline): MGHRA, YSYEKL. CDR3 nucleotides: TGCGCCAGCAGCCAAGTAAAGGGAGAATACGAGCAGTACTTC. The encoded protein is CASSQVKGEYEQYF.

This clonotype came up many times. The chain links TRBV4-1 to TRBJ2-1, with 10 nucleotides matching TRBD1. Germline assignment: CDR1 MGHRA and CDR2 YSYEKL. The V segment lost 3 bases and the J segment 5 bases; nucleotides outside the gene matches: 7. This CDR3 region has 16 residues. CDR3 sequence: CASSQTGQGTDNEQFF. CDR3 nucleotide sequence: TGCGCCAGCAGCCAGACGGGACAGGGGACCGACAATGAGCAGTTCTTC.

This clonotype has at least ten counts. The chain uses TRBV10-3 and TRBJ2-7; TRBD2 matches at 7 bases. V was pared by 10 bases and J by 2 bases, with 14 bases of the junction left unmatched. The CDR3 is made up of 15 amino acids. The germline V gene encodes CDR1 ENHRY and CDR2 SYGVKD. CDR3 sequence (DNA): TGTGCCACCTCTTTAACCAGCGGGATAACCTACGAGCAGTACTTC. Its translation: CATSLTSGITYEQYF.

Details on this clonotype: At one boundary the junction diverges from the germline segment, which might be a read error. This rearrangement joins TRBV4-1 to TRBJ2-2; D is unclear. This CDR3 region has 14 residues. In germline, CDR1 is MGHRA, CDR2 YSYEKL. The CDR3 protein is CTSEPVVVAGELFF. The CDR3 DNA is TGCACCAGCGAGCCGGTCGTAGTGGCCGGGGAGCTGTTTTTT.

In its sample, this clonotype was seen many times. This chain uses TRBV15 with TRBJ2-7; D is possibly TRBD1 or TRBD2 (5 bases each). Germline lookup yields CDR1 LNHNV and CDR2 YYDKDF (reference sequence). V lost 1 base, J lost 4 bases, and 29 bases lay in between. The CDR3 is made up of 20 amino acids. The DNA of the CDR3 is TGTGCCACCAGCAGAGGAATTGGGGGACCGGGGAAATCTACACCATACGAGCAGTACTTC. It yields the protein CATSRGIGGPGKSTPYEQYF.

This clonotype came up many times. The rearrangement joins TRBV28 to TRBJ2-2, with D possibly TRBD2 on 5 matching bases. This CDR3 is built from 14 residues. V was cut by 9 bases and J by 7 bases, with 18 bases left in between. Germline lookup yields CDR1 MDHEN and CDR2 SYDVKM. CDR3 DNA: TGTGCCAGTACTAAAACACCGGGATACGGGGAGCTGTTTTTT. Its translation is CASTKTPGYGELFF.

This clonotype came up many times. The V gene is TRBV6-6, the J gene TRBJ2-1, with TRBD2 matching 11 bases. The trim removed 2 bases at V and 7 bases at J, leaving 7 bases unmatched. CDR1 is MNHNY and CDR2 is SVGAGI in the germline V gene (reference sequence). The CDR3 has 16 residues. CDR3 protein: CASSYTDSGRENEQFF. DNA for the CDR3: TGTGCCAGCAGTTACACCGATAGCGGGAGGGAAAATGAGCAGTTCTTC.

Note on this clonotype: A much larger clone lies one base from this, so it may be a read error. V usage is TRBV6-2 or TRBV6-3 and J usage is TRBJ2-7; D is possibly TRBD1 (6 bases). There are 13 residues in the CDR3. CDR1 is MNHEY, CDR2 SVGEGT, per germline. The DNA of the CDR3 is TGTGACAGCAGTTTAACAGGGTTCTACGAGCAGTACTTC. Translated, it gives CDSSLTGFYEQYF.

In its sample, this clonotype was seen a few times. The CDR3 DNA reads TGTGCCAGCAGCCCTACCGGGACTAGCTTTCAAGAGACCCAGTACTTC. Its translation: CASSPTGTSFQETQYF. The J gene is TRBJ2-5, the V gene TRBV9, with TRBD2 matching over 9 bases. Trimming removed 4 bases from V and 2 bases from J; junction bases left unmatched: 9. CDR1 and CDR2 from the germline V gene are SGDLS and YYNGEE. The CDR3 sequence is 16 residues long. The complete variable domain, with remaining parts taken from reference TRBV9 and TRBJ2-5, reads DSGVTQTPKHLITATGQRVTLRCSPRSGDLSVYWYQQSLDQGLQFLIQYYNGEERAKGNILERFSAQQFPDLHSELNLSSLELGDSALYFCASSPTGTSFQETQYFGPGTRLLVL.

This clonotype appeared a few times. CDR3 residues: CASSIYYEQFF. The CDR3 DNA reads as TGTGCCAGTAGTATTTATTATGAGCAGTTCTTC. The V gene is TRBV19, the J gene TRBJ2-1; no clear D gene. Germline lookup yields CDR1 LNHDA and CDR2 SQIVND (reference sequence). This CDR3 contains 11 residues. Trimming removed 3 bases from V and 8 bases from J, with 5 bases in between.

About this clonotype: This clone may be a read error of a much larger clone one base away. V and J are TRBV10-3 and TRBJ1-2, with D perhaps matching TRBD1 (5 bases). Trimming shortened V by 3 bases and J by 5 bases, and 19 bases separated the two germline ends. The CDR3 totals 16 residues. From germline, CDR1 is ENHRY and CDR2 SYGVKD. The CDR3: CAISEGETGGKYGYTF. The CDR3 region has the DNA TGTGCCATCAGTGAAGGTGAAACAGGAGGAAAATATGGCTACACCTTC.

On this clonotype itself: This may stem from a read error, because a much larger clone lies one nucleotide away. The chain has TRBV20-1 and TRBJ2-1; 15 nucleotides line up with TRBD2. CDR3 length: 18 residues. Looked up from germline, CDR1 is DFQATT and CDR2 is SNEGSKA (reference sequence). The CDR3 region is CSAGSGTSGRLSYNEQSF. DNA of the CDR3: TGCAGTGCTGGTTCCGGGACTAGCGGGAGGTTATCCTACAATGAGCAGTCCTTC.

At least ten counts were recorded for this clonotype. A clone one base away is much larger, so this may be a read error. The J gene is TRBJ2-5, the V gene TRBV11-2, with D unclear. CDR1 is SGHAT and CDR2 is FQNNGV in the germline V gene. CDR3 length: 11 amino acids. Between the trimmed V and J ends, which lost 3 bases and 3 bases, there was a span of 2 bases. CDR3 in DNA: TGTGCCAGCAGCTTCGAAGAGACCCAGTACTTC. Encoded protein: CASSFEETQYF.

In its sample, this clonotype was seen many times. The rearrangement uses TRBV7-2 and TRBJ1-4, with unresolved D. The CDR3 extends over 15 amino acids. Trimming removed 2 bases at V and 0 bases at J, with 7 bases between. Looked up from germline, CDR1 is SGHTA and CDR2 is FQGNSA. The CDR3, as DNA: TGTGCCAGCAGCTTAAAGCGGGCAACTAATGAAAAACTGTTTTTT. Protein product: CASSLKRATNEKLFF.

A few counts support this clonotype. Just one base apart from a much larger clone, this may be a read error. The chain has TRBV7-8 and TRBJ2-5; 13 bases are shared with TRBD2. CDR3 size: 17 residues. The V gene's germline CDR1 is SGHVS and CDR2 FQNEAQ. The DNA for the CDR3 is TGTGCCAGCAGCCCGGACGGACTAGCGGGAGTCTTAGAGGCCCAGTACTTC. It is translated as CASSPDGLAGVLEAQYF.